The sample holds one count of the clone carrying this T cell receptor beta chain. Its target is unknown. Generated by immunoSEQ multiplex PCR, the TCRdb table keeps only in-frame clones and is missing some. The sample includes tens of thousands of clones, 76% of them seen just once. ViraFEST expansion of antigen-specific CD4+ T cells with viral peptide pools preceded sequencing. Scientists isolated CD4+ T cells after a roughly 10-day culture period ended. Negative nucleocapsid antibody tests before and after vaccination confirmed no previous SARS-CoV-2 infection. The authors replaced half the medium with IL-2 medium on days 3 and 7. The CDR3 sequence is 11 residues long. The V gene lost 6 bases and the J gene lost 9 bases, with 11 bases spanning the gap. CDR1 and CDR2 (germline): MNHEY, SVGEGT. The entry originates in a study of vaccination effects on CD4 cells after COVID-19. Study outcomes and limitations: Common cold coronavirus cross-reactivity was shown by only 1 of 255 vaccine-induced clones in healthy vaccinees. Both infection-induced and vaccine-induced clones contracted markedly at late post-vaccination timepoints.

The J gene is TRBJ1-2, the V gene TRBV6-2 or TRBV6-3; D gene uncertain. The source of this sequence is a human donor who received a COVID-19 vaccine. The sequencing here drew on CD4+ T cells from PBMCs cultured with HCoV-NL63 spike peptides, taken before COVID-19 vaccination. This chain's CDR3 is CASSRSYRYTF. The CDR3 nucleotides read TGTGCCAGCAGCCGGTCTTATCGCTACACCTTC.